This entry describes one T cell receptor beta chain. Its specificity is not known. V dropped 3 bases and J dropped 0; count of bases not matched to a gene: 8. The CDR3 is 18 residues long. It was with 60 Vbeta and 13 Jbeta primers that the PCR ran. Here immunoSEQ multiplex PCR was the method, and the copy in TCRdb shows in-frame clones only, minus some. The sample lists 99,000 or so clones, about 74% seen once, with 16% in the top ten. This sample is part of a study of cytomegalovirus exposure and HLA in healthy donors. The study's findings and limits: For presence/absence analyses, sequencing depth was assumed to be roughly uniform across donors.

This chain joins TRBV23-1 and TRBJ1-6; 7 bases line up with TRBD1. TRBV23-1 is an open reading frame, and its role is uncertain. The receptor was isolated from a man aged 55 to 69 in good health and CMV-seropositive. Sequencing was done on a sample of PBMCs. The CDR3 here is CASSHGQALSSYNSPLHF. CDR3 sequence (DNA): TGCGCCAGCAGTCATGGACAGGCGTTGAGCTCCTATAATTCACCCCTCCACTTT.